This TCR beta chain was profiled in a study of T cell responses to AZD1222 COVID-19 vaccine. Regarding this clone: Its antigen is unknown.

There are 16 residues in the CDR3. V lost 0 bases, J lost 3 bases, and 15 bases lay in between. In germline, CDR1 is SGDLS, CDR2 YYNGEE. Study-wide points: In a largely white British group with more females than males, clonal diversity was possibly underestimated.

Clones were read by immunoSEQ multiplex PCR, and TCRdb kept only the in-frame ones, dropping some. This sample has some 120,000 clones; 80% to 90% occur once, and the top ten carry approximately 8.8%. The sample in question was peripheral blood, obtained 28 days after the second AZD1222 dose. This clonotype originated in an adult who received the AZD1222 COVID-19 vaccine. V gene TRBV9 combines with J gene TRBJ2-5; weak D call: TRBD2 (6 bases). As DNA, the CDR3 is TGTGCCAGCAGCGTAGAGGGGAGGAGTAGGGAAGAGACCCAGTACTTC. The encoded protein is CASSVEGRSREETQYF. Variable domain in full (rest from reference TRBV9 and TRBJ2-5): DSGVTQTPKHLITATGQRVTLRCSPRSGDLSVYWYQQSLDQGLQFLIQYYNGEERAKGNILERFSAQQFPDLHSELNLSSLELGDSALYFCASSVEGRSREETQYFGPGTRLLVL.